These 7 T cell receptor beta chains originate from one sample sequenced in a study of blood T cells in healthy people across ages. The use of a sample-barcoded 5' primer and a J-beta primer mix characterized a second PCR of about 7 to 12 cycles. MiXCR, applied by TCRdb to the 5' RACE reads, yields one record per CDR3 protein. The sample shows about 780,000 distinct CDR3 sequences, more than 35% of them seen only once. Specimen: blood. The source is an elderly man in good health.

This clonotype was seen only a few times. As DNA, the CDR3 is TGTGCCAGCAGCGTTAGAAGCGAGGGGGGGAATGAGCAGTTCTTC. It translates to CASSVRSEGGNEQFF. This chain joins TRBV9 and TRBJ2-1, with D perhaps TRBD2 (7 bases). This CDR3 contains 15 residues. Germline V CDR1 and CDR2: SGDLS, YYNGEE. The V end was cut by 2 bases, the J end by 7 bases, with 16 bases between.

Comment on this clonotype: This clone may be a read error of a much larger clone one base away. The V and J genes are TRBV7-9 and TRBJ2-7; 10 nucleotides agree with TRBD2. The last part of the DNA fits TRBJ2-1 better; the J call may be wrong. This CDR3 spans 15 amino acids. Per germline, CDR1 SEHNR and CDR2 FQNEAQ (reference sequence). The CDR3 DNA sequence: TGTGCCAGCAGCCTGCTGACTAGCGGGTCCTACGAGCAGTTCTTC. Its protein is CASSLLTSGSYEQFF.

This rearrangement joins TRBV11-3 to TRBJ2-7; 9 bases are a match to TRBD1. The assigned J gene may be wrong: the sequence end matches TRBJ2-5 better. In germline, CDR1 is SGHNT, CDR2 YENEEA. The CDR3 spans 18 residues. CDR3 protein: CASSLDGARTGERETQYF. The CDR3, as DNA: TGTGCCAGCAGCTTAGATGGGGCCCGGACAGGGGAACGAGAGACCCAGTACTTC.

V and J are TRBV11-3 and TRBJ2-1, with D maybe TRBD2 (5 bases). V was pared by 0 bases and J by 7 bases, with 13 bases between. The CDR3 is 15 amino acids. Germline lookup yields CDR1 SGHNT and CDR2 YENEEA. CDR3 sequence reads: CASSLDPGLSNEQFF. The CDR3 DNA sequence: TGTGCCAGCAGCTTAGATCCGGGGTTGAGTAATGAGCAGTTCTTC.

The chain links TRBV9 to TRBJ1-2, with D possibly being TRBD1 (6 bases). This CDR3 region has 14 residues. Per germline, CDR1 SGDLS and CDR2 YYNGEE. The V gene lost 3 bases and the J gene lost 6 bases, with 15 bases spanning the gap. The CDR3: CASSGNRVPHGYTF. The CDR3 region has the DNA TGTGCCAGCAGCGGAAACAGGGTTCCTCATGGCTACACCTTC.

About this clonotype: Compared with germline, one end of the junction differs, possibly owing to a read error. The chain couples TRBV12-3 or TRBV12-4 to TRBJ2-3; D possibly corresponds to TRBD2 (5 bases). This CDR3 is built from 14 residues. The CDR3 sequence: CASSLRLTPDTEYF. CDR3 coding DNA: TGTGCCAGCAGTTTACGACTAACCCCGGATACGGAGTATTTT.

This clonotype has more than one count but fewer than ten. The gene calls are TRBV20-1 and TRBJ2-7, with D unresolved. V lost 3 bases to trimming and J lost 0 bases, with 9 bases between them. CDR1 DFQATT and CDR2 SNEGSKA come from the germline V gene (reference sequence). This CDR3 is built from 13 residues. CDR3 amino acids: CSARHGPSYEQYF. The CDR3 DNA follows: TGCAGTGCTAGGCACGGCCCCTCCTACGAGCAGTACTTC.